This TCR beta chain emerged from a study of shared clonotypes between healthy human individuals. Germline V gene sequence: CDR1 SGHAT, CDR2 FQNNGV. The CDR3 is made up of 16 amino acids. Trimming at V came to 5 bases and at J to 0 bases, leaving 5 bases not matched to a gene. The method was immunoSEQ multiplex PCR; TCRdb's version includes in-frame clones alone and lacks a portion of them. The table lists about 2.3 million clones, approximately 90% of them singletons. The chain employs TRBV11-2 and TRBJ2-3, with 10 bases identical to TRBD2. This sequence originates from a man younger than 30 in good health. Some clones in this sample may be carry-over from other donors' samples. The sequencing input was naive CD4+ T cells from PBMCs. The subset denotes: CD45RA+ positively selected. The CDR3 region has the DNA TGTGCCAGCAGCCGAGGACTAGCGGTTAGCACAGATACGCAGTATTTT. This encodes CASSRGLAVSTDTQYF.